Listed below are T cell receptor beta chains from one sample, sequenced in a study of blood T cell repertoires in COVID-19. This table comes from immunoSEQ multiplex PCR, and its TCRdb copy is limited to in-frame clones, with some not included. The table lists some 220,000 clones, roughly nine tenths of them singletons. Sequenced sample: PBMCs or T cells enriched from blood (not recorded which). These receptors all come from a woman aged 18-30 years in a cohort exposed to, infected with or recovered from COVID-19 (not recorded which). Each CDR3 is given with its conserved first and last residue. Each record gives: V gene, J gene, clone size, D gene, CDR3 protein, CDR3 DNA. The D gene is left open where the match is weak. Clone size appears in some rows only: once, few, many, or a class for an expanded clone.

TRBV5-1	TRBJ1-1	-	-	CASSLSGGTEAFF	TGCGCCAGCAGCTTATCCGGGGGCACTGAAGCTTTCTTT
TRBV24-1	TRBJ2-1	once	-	CATSDPGITRNEQFF	TGTGCCACCAGTGATCCCGGCATTACGAGGAATGAGCAGTTCTTC
TRBV5-8	TRBJ1-6	-	TRBD1	CASSTRQGYSPLHF	TGTGCCAGCAGCACCCGACAGGGTTATTCACCCCTCCACTTT
TRBV6-2/TRBV6-3	TRBJ1-5	-	-	CASSSQGSQPQHF	TGTGCCAGCAGTTCGCAGGGAAGCCAGCCCCAGCATTTT
TRBV5-6	TRBJ2-4	-	TRBD2	CASEGLAENIQYF	TGTGCCAGCGAGGGACTAGCGGAAAACATTCAGTACTTC
TRBV19	TRBJ1-5	once	-	CASSWGYSNQPQHF	TGTGCCAGTAGTTGGGGCTATAGCAATCAGCCCCAGCATTTT
TRBV6-5	TRBJ2-2	-	-	CASSYRDNPTGELFF	TGTGCCAGCAGTTACCGGGACAATCCCACCGGGGAGCTGTTTTTT
TRBV6-2/TRBV6-3	TRBJ2-7	-	-	CASSYSISGDEQYF	TGTGCCAGCAGTTACTCGATCTCCGGGGACGAGCAGTACTTC
TRBV9	TRBJ2-1	-	TRBD1	CASSVAAQGYNNEQFF	TGTGCCAGCAGCGTAGCGGCACAGGGGTACAACAATGAGCAGTTCTTC
TRBV19	TRBJ1-5	-	TRBD1	CASSRGTGVWRRAVNQPQHF	TGTGCCAGTAGCCGCGGGACAGGGGTATGGAGACGCGCGGTGAATCAGCCCCAGCATTTT
TRBV6-5	TRBJ1-1	-	-	CASIRDTNTEAFF	TGTGCCAGCATCAGGGACACTAACACTGAAGCTTTCTTT
TRBV6-5	TRBJ2-7	-	TRBD2	CASSSGTSNYEQYF	TGTGCCAGCAGTTCCGGGACTAGCAACTACGAGCAGTACTTC
TRBV2	TRBJ2-1	-	-	CASSVDSYNEQFF	TGTGCCAGCAGTGTAGACTCCTACAATGAGCAGTTCTTC
TRBV6-5	TRBJ2-7	-	-	CASSLGYRDEQYF	TGTGCCAGCAGTTTGGGGTACAGGGACGAGCAGTACTTC
TRBV28	TRBJ2-5	few	-	CASSFRETQYF	TGTGCCAGCAGTTTCCGGGAGACCCAGTACTTC
TRBV15	TRBJ2-1	-	TRBD1	CATSREGRQGYFDEQFF	TGTGCCACCAGCAGAGAAGGCAGACAGGGGTATTTCGATGAGCAGTTCTTC
TRBV10-3	TRBJ1-5	-	-	CAISDTDRLDNQPQHF	TGTGCCATCAGTGATACTGACAGGTTAGATAATCAGCCCCAGCATTTT
TRBV2	TRBJ2-3	-	TRBD1	CASRAGTGVPDTQYF	TGTGCCAGCAGAGCCGGGACAGGGGTTCCAGATACGCAGTATTTT
TRBV28	TRBJ1-2	-	TRBD1	CASKTYWTGDVIYGYTF	TGTGCCAGCAAAACCTATTGGACAGGGGATGTTATATATGGCTACACCTTC
TRBV28	TRBJ1-1	-	-	CASRPGTTNTEAFF	TGTGCCAGCAGGCCCGGGACAACGAACACTGAAGCTTTCTTT
TRBV21-1	TRBJ2-5	-	-	CASSNVTYQETQYF	TGTGCCAGCAGCAACGTGACTTACCAAGAGACCCAGTACTTC
TRBV11-3	TRBJ2-5	-	TRBD2	CASSSRLAGGETQYF	TGTGCCAGCAGCTCTAGACTAGCGGGTGGTGAGACCCAGTACTTC
TRBV29-1	TRBJ1-2	-	TRBD1	CSDDSDRDHYGYTF	TGCAGCGACGATTCGGACAGGGACCATTATGGCTACACCTTC
TRBV5-8	TRBJ1-1	-	-	CASRTLPGMNTEAFF	TGTGCCAGCAGGACACTCCCGGGGATGAACACTGAAGCTTTCTTT
TRBV5-4	TRBJ1-2	-	-	CASSTDRPNYGYTF	TGTGCCAGCAGCACGGACAGACCTAACTATGGCTACACCTTC